This T cell receptor beta chain appears in the sequencing data of a study of OX40 agonist ivuxolimab in advanced cancers. The CDR3 is made up of 15 amino acids. The V and J ends lost 2 bases and 2 bases respectively, with 12 bases between them. Looked up from germline, CDR1 is MNHEY and CDR2 is SVGAGI. Study conclusions and caveats: Partial responders receiving 0.1-3.0 mg/kg showed among the lowest clonal expansion.

Data came from immunoSEQ multiplex PCR; TCRdb stores just in-frame clones and leaves some out. The sample includes tens of thousands of clones, roughly 84% seen only once; the top ten take 1.1%. Regarding this clone: Its antigen is still unknown.

This TCR came from an adult with an advanced solid tumor such as melanoma, head and neck, liver or kidney cancer. The specimen was CD4+ or CD8+ T cells sorted from blood, collected in a trial of the OX40 agonist ivuxolimab. The chain employs TRBV6-5 and TRBJ1-1; no clear D gene. The CDR3: CASSYEGGRNTEAFF. The CDR3 DNA reads as TGTGCCAGCAGTTACGAAGGAGGTCGAAACACTGAAGCTTTCTTT.